This T cell receptor (beta chain) originates from a study of blood T cells in healthy people across ages. Broader study findings: Researchers report that TCR beta diversity correlated strongly with naive T cell percentage. Those diversity estimates obtained from one million T cells were thought to be underestimates.

The V and J ends lost 1 base and 4 bases, in that order; junction bases with no gene match: 3. The CDR3 covers 14 residues. Germline-derived CDR1 and CDR2 are DFQATT and SNEGSKA (reference sequence). Each of the donors had approximately 10 milliliters of peripheral blood drawn into EDTA-treated Vacutainer tubes. Points on this clonotype: The target antigen is unknown.

Sample-barcoded 5' priming and a J-beta primer mix drove a second PCR of about 7 to 11 cycles. Each cDNA molecule was tagged by a template-switch adaptor that had 12 random nucleotides. Each CDR3 protein is one row after TCRdb ran MiXCR on the 5' RACE reads. The sample lists about 1,500,000 distinct CDR3 sequences, 28% seen once, with 7% to 9% in the top ten. This chain uses TRBV20-1 with TRBJ2-3, with TRBD2 identical over 9 bases. This TCR was recovered from a woman in her thirties in good health. The sample comprised blood. DNA for the CDR3: TGCAGTGCTAGAGGGACTAGCGAAGCAGATACGCAGTATTTT. Its protein is CSARGTSEADTQYF.